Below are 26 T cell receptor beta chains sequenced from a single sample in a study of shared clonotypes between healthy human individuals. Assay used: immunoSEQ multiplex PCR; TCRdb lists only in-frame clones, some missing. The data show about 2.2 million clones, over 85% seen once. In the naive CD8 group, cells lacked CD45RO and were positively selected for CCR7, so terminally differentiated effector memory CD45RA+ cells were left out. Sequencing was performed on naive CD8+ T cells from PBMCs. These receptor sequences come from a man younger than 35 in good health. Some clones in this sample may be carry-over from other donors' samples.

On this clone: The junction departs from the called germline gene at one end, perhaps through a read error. The CDR3 sequence is CASSIAGAPWTYEQYF. The CDR3, as DNA: TGTGCCAGCAGCATAGCGGGGGCCCCATGGACCTACGAGCAGTACTTC. V gene TRBV7-2 combines with J gene TRBJ2-7; 9 positions match TRBD2. CDR1 is SGHTA, CDR2 FQGNSA, per germline. This CDR3 is 16 amino acids long.

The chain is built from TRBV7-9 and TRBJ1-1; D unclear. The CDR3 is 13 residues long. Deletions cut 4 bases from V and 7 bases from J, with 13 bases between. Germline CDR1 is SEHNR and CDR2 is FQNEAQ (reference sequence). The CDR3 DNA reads TGTGCCAGCAGCTCGTCAGCCCGAATTGAAGCTTTCTTT. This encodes CASSSSARIEAFF.

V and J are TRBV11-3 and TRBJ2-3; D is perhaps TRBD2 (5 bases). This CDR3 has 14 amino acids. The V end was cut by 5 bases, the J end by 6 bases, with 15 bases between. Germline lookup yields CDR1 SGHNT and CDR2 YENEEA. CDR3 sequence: CASSPRARNDTQYF. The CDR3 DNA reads TGTGCCAGCAGCCCGCGGGCCCGCAACGATACGCAGTATTTT.

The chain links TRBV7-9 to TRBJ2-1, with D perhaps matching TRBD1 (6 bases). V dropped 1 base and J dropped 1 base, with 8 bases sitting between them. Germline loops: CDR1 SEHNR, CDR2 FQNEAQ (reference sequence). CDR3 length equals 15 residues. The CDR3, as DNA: TGTGCCAGCAGCTTAGTGACAGGATCCTACAATGAGCAGTTCTTC. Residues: CASSLVTGSYNEQFF.

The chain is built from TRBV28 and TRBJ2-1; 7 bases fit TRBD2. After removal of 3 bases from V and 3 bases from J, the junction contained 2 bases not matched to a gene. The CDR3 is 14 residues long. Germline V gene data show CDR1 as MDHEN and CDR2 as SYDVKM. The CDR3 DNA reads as TGTGCCAGCAGTTTTCCTAGCGGCTACAATGAGCAGTTCTTC. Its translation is CASSFPSGYNEQFF.

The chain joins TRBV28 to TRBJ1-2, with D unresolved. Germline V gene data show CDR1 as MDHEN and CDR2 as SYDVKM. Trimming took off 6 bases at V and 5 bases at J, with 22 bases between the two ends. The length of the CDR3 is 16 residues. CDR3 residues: CASRNAHTSGVYGYTF. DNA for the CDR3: TGTGCCAGCAGGAACGCACACACATCTGGAGTGTATGGCTACACCTTC.

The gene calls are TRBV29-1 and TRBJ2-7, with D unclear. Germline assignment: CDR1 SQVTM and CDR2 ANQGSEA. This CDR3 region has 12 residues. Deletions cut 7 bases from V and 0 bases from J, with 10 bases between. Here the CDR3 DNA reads TGCAGCGCCACAATTAGCTCCTACGAGCAGTACTTC. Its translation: CSATISSYEQYF.

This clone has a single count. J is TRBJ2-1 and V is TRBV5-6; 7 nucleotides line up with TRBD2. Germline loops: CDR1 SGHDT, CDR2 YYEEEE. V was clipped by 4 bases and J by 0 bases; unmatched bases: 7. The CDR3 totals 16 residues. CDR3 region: CASSAPGGISYNEQFF. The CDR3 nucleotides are TGTGCCAGCAGCGCACCGGGGGGTATCTCCTACAATGAGCAGTTCTTC.

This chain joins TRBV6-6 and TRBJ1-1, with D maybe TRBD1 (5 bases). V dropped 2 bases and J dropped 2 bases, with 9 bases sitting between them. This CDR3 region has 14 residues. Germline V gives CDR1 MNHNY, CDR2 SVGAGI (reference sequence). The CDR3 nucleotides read TGTGCCAGCAGTTACGTGGGGCCAAACACTGAAGCTTTCTTT. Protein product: CASSYVGPNTEAFF.

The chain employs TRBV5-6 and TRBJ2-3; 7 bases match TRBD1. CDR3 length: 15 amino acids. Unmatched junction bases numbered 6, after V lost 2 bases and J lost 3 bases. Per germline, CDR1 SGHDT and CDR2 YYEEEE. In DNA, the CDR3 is TGTGCCAGCAGCTTAGGGGGCGGAGTGACAGATACGCAGTATTTT. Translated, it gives CASSLGGGVTDTQYF.

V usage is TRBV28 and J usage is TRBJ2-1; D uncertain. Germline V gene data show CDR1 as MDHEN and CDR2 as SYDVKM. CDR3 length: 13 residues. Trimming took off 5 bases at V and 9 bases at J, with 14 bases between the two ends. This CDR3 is CASSDRIGAEQFF. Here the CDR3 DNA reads TGTGCCAGCAGTGACCGCATAGGAGCTGAGCAGTTCTTC.

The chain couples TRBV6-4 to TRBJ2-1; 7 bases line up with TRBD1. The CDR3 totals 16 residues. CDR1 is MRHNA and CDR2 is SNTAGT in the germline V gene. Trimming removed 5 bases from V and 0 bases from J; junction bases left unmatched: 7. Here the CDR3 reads CASSLTGTSSYNEQFF. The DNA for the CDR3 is TGTGCCAGCAGTTTGACAGGGACAAGCTCCTACAATGAGCAGTTCTTC.

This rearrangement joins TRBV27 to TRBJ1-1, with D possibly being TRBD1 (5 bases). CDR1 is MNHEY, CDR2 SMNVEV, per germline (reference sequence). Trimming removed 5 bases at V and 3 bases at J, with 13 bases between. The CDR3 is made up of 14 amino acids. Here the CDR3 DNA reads TGTGCCAGCAGTCCCCAGGGTGGGGACACTGAAGCTTTCTTT. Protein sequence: CASSPQGGDTEAFF.

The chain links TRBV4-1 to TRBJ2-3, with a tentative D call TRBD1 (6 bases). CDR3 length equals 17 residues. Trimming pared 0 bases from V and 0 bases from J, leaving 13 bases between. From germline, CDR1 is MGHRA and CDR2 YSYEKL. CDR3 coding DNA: TGCGCCAGCAGCCAAGATGCCGGGCAGGGGAGCACAGATACGCAGTATTTT. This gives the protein CASSQDAGQGSTDTQYF.

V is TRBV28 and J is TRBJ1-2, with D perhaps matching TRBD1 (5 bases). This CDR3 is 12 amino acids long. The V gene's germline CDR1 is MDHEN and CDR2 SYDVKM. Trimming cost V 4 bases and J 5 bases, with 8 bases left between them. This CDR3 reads CASSSGSYGYTF. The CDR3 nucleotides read TGTGCCAGCAGTTCAGGGAGTTATGGCTACACCTTC.

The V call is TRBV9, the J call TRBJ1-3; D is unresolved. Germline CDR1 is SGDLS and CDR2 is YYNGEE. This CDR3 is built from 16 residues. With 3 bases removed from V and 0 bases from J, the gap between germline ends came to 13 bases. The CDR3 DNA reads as TGTGCCAGCAGCGCCCCGCGGAGAGGCTCTGGAAACACCATATATTTT. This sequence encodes CASSAPRRGSGNTIYF. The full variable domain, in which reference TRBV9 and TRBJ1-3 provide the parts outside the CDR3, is DSGVTQTPKHLITATGQRVTLRCSPRSGDLSVYWYQQSLDQGLQFLIQYYNGEERAKGNILERFSAQQFPDLHSELNLSSLELGDSALYFCASSAPRRGSGNTIYFGEGSWLTVV.

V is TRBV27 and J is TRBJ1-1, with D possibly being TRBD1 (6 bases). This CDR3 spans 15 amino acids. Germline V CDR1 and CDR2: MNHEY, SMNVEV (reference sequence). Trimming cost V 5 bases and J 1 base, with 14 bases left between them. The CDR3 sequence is CASSPFEGGNTEAFF. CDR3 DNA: TGTGCCAGCAGTCCCTTTGAGGGGGGGAACACTGAAGCTTTCTTT.

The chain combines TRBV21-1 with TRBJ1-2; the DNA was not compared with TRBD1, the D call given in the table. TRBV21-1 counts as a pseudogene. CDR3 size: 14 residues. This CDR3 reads CASSKAGLPHGYTF. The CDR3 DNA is TGTGCCAGCAGCAAAGCGGGCCTACCCCATGGCTACACCTTC.

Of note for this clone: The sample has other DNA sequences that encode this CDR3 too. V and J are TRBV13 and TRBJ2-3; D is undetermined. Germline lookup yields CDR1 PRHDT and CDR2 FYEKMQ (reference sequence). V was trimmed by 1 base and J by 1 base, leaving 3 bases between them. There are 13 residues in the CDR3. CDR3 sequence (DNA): TGTGCCAGCAGCTTAGAAGGCACAGATACGCAGTATTTT. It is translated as CASSLEGTDTQYF.

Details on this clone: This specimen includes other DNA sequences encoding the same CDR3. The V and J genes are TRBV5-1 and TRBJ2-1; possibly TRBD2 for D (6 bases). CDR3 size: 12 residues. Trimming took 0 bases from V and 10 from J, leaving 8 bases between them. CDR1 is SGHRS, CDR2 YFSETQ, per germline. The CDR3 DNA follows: TGCGCCAGCAGCTTGGGGGGAGGCGAGCAGTTCTTC. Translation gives CASSLGGGEQFF.

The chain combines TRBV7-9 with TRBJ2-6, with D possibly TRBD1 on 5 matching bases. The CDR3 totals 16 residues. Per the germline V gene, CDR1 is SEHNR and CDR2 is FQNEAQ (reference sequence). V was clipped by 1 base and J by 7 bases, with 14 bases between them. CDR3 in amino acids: CASSLGWGVSANVLTF. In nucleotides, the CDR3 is TGTGCCAGCAGCTTAGGTTGGGGCGTGAGTGCCAACGTCCTGACTTTC.

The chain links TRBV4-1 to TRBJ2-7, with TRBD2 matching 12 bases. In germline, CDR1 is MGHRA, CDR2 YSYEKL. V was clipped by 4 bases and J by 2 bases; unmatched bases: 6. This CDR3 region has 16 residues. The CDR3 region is CASSREGLAGTYEQYF. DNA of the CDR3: TGCGCCAGCAGCCGAGAAGGACTAGCGGGAACCTACGAGCAGTACTTC.

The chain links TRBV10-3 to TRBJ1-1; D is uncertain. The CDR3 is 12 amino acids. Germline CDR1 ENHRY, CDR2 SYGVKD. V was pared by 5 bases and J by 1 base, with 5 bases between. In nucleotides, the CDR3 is TGTGCCATCAGTAATCCGAACACTGAAGCTTTCTTT. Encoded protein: CAISNPNTEAFF.

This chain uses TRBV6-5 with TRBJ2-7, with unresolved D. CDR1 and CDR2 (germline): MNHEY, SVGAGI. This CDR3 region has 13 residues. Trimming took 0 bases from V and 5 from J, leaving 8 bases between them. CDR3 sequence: CASSYSARNEQYF. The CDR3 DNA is TGTGCCAGCAGTTACTCGGCCAGAAACGAGCAGTACTTC.

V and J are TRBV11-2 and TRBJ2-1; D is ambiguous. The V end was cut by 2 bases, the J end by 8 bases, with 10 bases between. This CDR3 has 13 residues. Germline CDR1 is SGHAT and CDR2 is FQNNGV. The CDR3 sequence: CASSLFPPYEQFF. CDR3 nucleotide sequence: TGTGCCAGCAGCTTATTCCCTCCGTATGAGCAGTTCTTC.

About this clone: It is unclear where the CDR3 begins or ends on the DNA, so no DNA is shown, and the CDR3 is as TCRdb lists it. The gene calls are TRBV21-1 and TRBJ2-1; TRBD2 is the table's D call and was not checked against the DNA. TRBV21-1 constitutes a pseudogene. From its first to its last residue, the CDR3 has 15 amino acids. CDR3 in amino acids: CASSKVASGSNEQFF.